A single sample gave rise to the 20 T cell receptor beta chains below, sequenced in a study of regulatory T cells in long-lasting Graves disease. Building of the TCR beta libraries involved iRepertoire HTBI primers and Arm-PCR of CDR3 regions. Using its own MiXCR run on the multiplex PCR reads, TCRdb lists one record per CDR3 protein. Among around 340,000 distinct CDR3 sequences listed, around a fifth were seen once. Time point described: persistent/refractory GD, antithyroid drugs over 5 years with positive TRAb. RNA from PBMCs was the source of the TCR library. Sequences were derived from peripheral blood mononuclear cells (PBMCs), sampled when the disease was refractory, from a patient treated with antithyroid drugs. These TCRs come from a female donor with Graves disease.

This clonotype was counted at least ten times. This chain links TRBV28 with TRBJ2-7, with D possibly TRBD2 on 7 matching bases. The germline V gene has CDR1 MDHEN and CDR2 SYDVKM. CDR3 length: 14 amino acids. Deletions cut 8 bases from V and 2 bases from J, with 16 bases between. The CDR3 spells CASAQGGGAYEQYF. CDR3 sequence (DNA): TGTGCCAGCGCCCAAGGGGGGGGAGCCTACGAGCAGTACTTC.

This clonotype was detected many times. The chain recombines TRBV11-2 with TRBJ1-1; D may be TRBD1 (5 bases). The CDR3 spans 12 residues. Germline V lookup: CDR1 SGHAT, CDR2 FQNNGV. V gave up 1 base and J gave up 10 bases, with 10 bases separating them. The CDR3 sequence is CASSLAGRGAFF. DNA of the CDR3: TGTGCCAGCAGCTTAGCAGGGCGGGGAGCTTTCTTT.

This clonotype was observed a few times. CDR3 sequence (DNA): TGTGCCAGCAGCTTAGAAGGTACCACAAATCAGCCCCAGCATTTT. It codes for CASSLEGTTNQPQHF. The chain employs TRBV7-2 and TRBJ1-5; D is uncertain. Trimming took off 1 base at V and 4 bases at J, with 11 bases between the two ends. This CDR3 contains 15 residues. Germline values: CDR1 SGHTA, CDR2 FQGNSA.

Many counts were recorded for this clonotype. This chain joins TRBV20-1 and TRBJ2-5; D is perhaps TRBD1 or TRBD2 (6 bases each). Germline assignment: CDR1 DFQATT and CDR2 SNEGSKA (reference sequence). This CDR3 is 13 amino acids long. V lost 3 bases, J lost 1 base, and 9 bases lay in between. The CDR3 is CSASSGAQETQYF. The CDR3 bases are TGCAGTGCTAGTTCGGGGGCCCAAGAGACCCAGTACTTC.

This chain connects TRBV5-1 to TRBJ2-7, with 10 bases identical to TRBD1. Germline values: CDR1 SGHRS, CDR2 YFSETQ. This CDR3 contains 15 residues. V was pared by 4 bases and J by 4 bases, with 8 bases of the junction left unmatched. The CDR3, as DNA: TGCGCCAGCAGCCCCAGGACAGGGGGGGAGTACGAGCAGTACTTC. This encodes CASSPRTGGEYEQYF.

The table lists this clonotype with many counts. The chain uses TRBV18 and TRBJ2-5, with no clear D. The CDR3 runs to 14 residues. Per the germline V gene, CDR1 is KGHSH and CDR2 is LQKENI. V was cut by 2 bases and J by 3 bases, with 10 bases left in between. The CDR3 sequence: CASSPRSAKETQYF. The CDR3 nucleotides read TGTGCCAGCTCACCAAGAAGCGCGAAAGAGACCCAGTACTTC.

This clonotype was recorded many times. The chain employs TRBV7-9 and TRBJ1-6; possibly TRBD1 for D (6 bases). Germline assignment: CDR1 SEHNR and CDR2 FQNEAQ (reference sequence). The CDR3 has 12 residues. V dropped 6 bases and J dropped 6 bases, with 6 bases sitting between them. CDR3 DNA sequence: TGTGCCAGCAGGGACAGTAATTCACCCCTCCACTTT. Protein product: CASRDSNSPLHF. The variable domain in full, with the rest retrieved from reference TRBV7-9 and TRBJ1-6, is DTGVSQNPRHKITKRGQNVTFRCDPISEHNRLYWYRQTLGQGPEFLTYFQNEAQLEKSRLLSDRFSAERPKGSFSTLEIQRTEQGDSAMYLCASRDSNSPLHFGNGTRLTVT.

The table lists this clonotype with a few counts. V usage is TRBV4-2 and J usage is TRBJ1-2, with TRBD1 matching 9 bases. CDR3 length equals 13 residues. After removal of 2 bases from V and 12 bases from J, the junction contained 7 bases not matched to a gene. CDR1 is LGHNA, CDR2 YNFKEQ, per germline. CDR3 in DNA: TGTGCCAGCAGCCAACTCCGGGACAGGGAACACACCTTC. Residues: CASSQLRDREHTF.

This clonotype showed up many times. V and J are TRBV6-5 and TRBJ2-7; TRBD2 might be the D (6 bases). This CDR3 is 14 amino acids long. Deletions cut 2 bases from V and 1 base from J, with 9 bases between. Germline lookup yields CDR1 MNHEY and CDR2 SVGAGI. Here the CDR3 DNA reads TGTGCCAGCAGTTACATGCGGGGTTCCTACGAGCAGTACTTC. Residues: CASSYMRGSYEQYF.

This clonotype was found a few times. V gene TRBV19 combines with J gene TRBJ1-1, with D unclear. V lost 4 bases, J lost 7 bases, and 13 bases lay in between. CDR3 length: 13 residues. CDR1 is LNHDA and CDR2 is SQIVND in the germline V gene (reference sequence). The CDR3 loop is CASSRDSGSEAFF. As DNA, the CDR3 is TGTGCCAGTAGTAGAGACTCCGGCAGTGAAGCTTTCTTT.

Concerning this clonotype itself: With a much larger clone just one base away, this may be a read error. The chain links TRBV11-2 to TRBJ1-4, with TRBD1 as a possible D gene (6 bases). In germline, CDR1 is SGHAT, CDR2 FQNNGV. The CDR3 sequence is 16 residues long. The V gene lost 0 bases and the J gene lost 7 bases, with 15 bases spanning the gap. In DNA form, the CDR3 reads TGTGCCAGCAGCTTAGATCGTATAAGGACAGCTGAAAAACTGTTTTTT. It specifies CASSLDRIRTAEKLFF.

The table lists this clonotype with a few counts. This chain uses TRBV19 with TRBJ1-6, with 7 bases matching TRBD1. CDR1 and CDR2 (germline): LNHDA, SQIVND (reference sequence). CDR3 size: 16 residues. The J segment lost 4 bases and the V segment lost 6 bases, leaving 9 bases of the junction unmatched. The chain's CDR3 is CASRTWDSGYNSPLHF. DNA of the CDR3: TGTGCCAGTAGAACCTGGGACAGTGGATATAATTCACCCCTCCACTTT.

This clonotype was counted between two and nine times. This chain uses TRBV12-3 or TRBV12-4 with TRBJ2-3; TRBD2 is a possible D gene (6 bases). The CDR3 runs to 12 residues. V was trimmed by 5 bases and J by 12 bases, leaving 15 bases between them. The CDR3 here is CASSAWDSIQYF. CDR3 nucleotides: TGTGCCAGCAGTGCTTGGGACTCCATCCAGTATTTT.

This clonotype was found a few times. The CDR3 DNA is TGTGCCAGCAGCGCCACCGGGCCCTACGAGCAGTACTTC. Translated: CASSATGPYEQYF. This chain connects TRBV7-9 to TRBJ2-7; D unresolved. Trimming removed 5 bases from V and 2 bases from J, with 10 bases in between. CDR1 SEHNR and CDR2 FQNEAQ come from the germline V gene (reference sequence). This CDR3 contains 13 residues. Together with reference TRBV7-9 and TRBJ2-7, the CDR3 gives the full variable domain: DTGVSQNPRHKITKRGQNVTFRCDPISEHNRLYWYRQTLGQGPEFLTYFQNEAQLEKSRLLSDRFSAERPKGSFSTLEIQRTEQGDSAMYLCASSATGPYEQYFGPGTRLTVT.

The chain employs TRBV29-1 and TRBJ1-1; 9 nucleotides agree with TRBD1. The CDR3 loop spans 14 amino acids. In germline, CDR1 is SQVTM, CDR2 ANQGSEA. With 7 bases clipped from V and 6 bases from J, the junction kept 12 bases outside the gene matches. CDR3 residues: CSADTGTGKAEAFF. The CDR3 DNA is TGCAGCGCAGATACCGGGACAGGGAAGGCTGAAGCTTTCTTT.

The gene calls are TRBV29-1 and TRBJ1-2; perhaps TRBD1 as D (5 bases). The CDR3 is made up of 12 amino acids. CDR1 is SQVTM, CDR2 ANQGSEA, per germline. Deletions cut 7 bases from V and 5 bases from J, with 14 bases between. The DNA of the CDR3 is TGCAGCGGGGGGGGGGACTTGTATGGCTACACCTTC. The encoded protein is CSGGGDLYGYTF.

This clonotype was recorded at least ten times. CDR3 sequence reads: CASSLQGGFEAFF. Here the CDR3 DNA reads TGTGCCAGCTCGCTCCAAGGGGGCTTTGAAGCTTTCTTT. The chain is built from TRBV18 and TRBJ1-1; 7 bases are a match to TRBD1. V was clipped by 6 bases and J by 7 bases; unmatched bases: 8. Germline assignment: CDR1 KGHSH and CDR2 LQKENI. This CDR3 is 13 amino acids long.

This clonotype was recorded at least ten times. The rearrangement joins TRBV11-3 to TRBJ2-5, with TRBD2 matching 11 bases. From germline, CDR1 is SGHNT and CDR2 YENEEA. The CDR3 length is 16 residues. Trimming took 4 bases from V and 3 from J; bases not matched to a gene: 7. The CDR3 nucleotides read TGTGCCAGCAGCTATACCGGGACTAGCGGTGAAGAGACCCAGTACTTC. This encodes CASSYTGTSGEETQYF. The entire variable domain, with the rest obtained from reference TRBV11-3 and TRBJ2-5, is as follows: EAGVVQSPRYKIIEKKQPVAFWCNPISGHNTLYWYLQNLGQGPELLIRYENEEAVDDSQLPKDRFSAERLKGVDSTLKIQPAELGDSAVYLCASSYTGTSGEETQYFGPGTRLLVL.

The table lists this clonotype with many counts. The chain combines TRBV28 with TRBJ2-7, with D perhaps matching TRBD2 (5 bases). V gave up 11 bases and J gave up 6 bases, with 20 bases separating them. Germline V gene data show CDR1 as MDHEN and CDR2 as SYDVKM. The CDR3 consists of 13 residues. CDR3: CAAGLGRASEQYF. The CDR3 DNA reads TGTGCCGCCGGCCTGGGGAGAGCCTCCGAGCAGTACTTC.

V gene TRBV12-3 or TRBV12-4 combines with J gene TRBJ2-2, with D hard to call. This CDR3 contains 13 residues. V shed 5 bases and J shed 6 bases, with 10 bases lying between them. The CDR3 loop is CASSLRAAGELFF. The DNA for the CDR3 is TGTGCCAGCAGTCTCCGGGCCGCCGGGGAGCTGTTTTTT.